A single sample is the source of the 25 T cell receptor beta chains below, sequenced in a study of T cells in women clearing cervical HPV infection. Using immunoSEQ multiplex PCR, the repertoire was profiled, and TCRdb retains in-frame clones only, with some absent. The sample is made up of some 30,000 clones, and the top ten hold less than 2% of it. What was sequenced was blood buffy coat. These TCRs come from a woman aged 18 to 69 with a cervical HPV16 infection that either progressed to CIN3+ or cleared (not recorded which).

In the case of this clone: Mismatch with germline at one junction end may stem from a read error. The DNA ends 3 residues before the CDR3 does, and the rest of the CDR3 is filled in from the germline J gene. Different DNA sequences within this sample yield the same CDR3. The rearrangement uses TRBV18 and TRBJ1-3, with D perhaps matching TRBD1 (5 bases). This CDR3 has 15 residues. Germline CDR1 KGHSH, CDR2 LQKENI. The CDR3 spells CASSPGGFSGNTIYF. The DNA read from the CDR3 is TGTGCCAGCTCACCCGGGGGGTTCTCTGGAAACACA.

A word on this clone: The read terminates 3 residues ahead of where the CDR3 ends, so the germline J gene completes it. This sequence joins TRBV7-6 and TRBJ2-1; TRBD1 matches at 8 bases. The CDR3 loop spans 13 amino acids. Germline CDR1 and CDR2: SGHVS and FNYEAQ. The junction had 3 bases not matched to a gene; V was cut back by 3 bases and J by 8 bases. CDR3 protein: CASSLGQDHEQFF. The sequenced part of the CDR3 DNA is TGTGCCAGCAGCTTGGGACAGGACCATGAG.

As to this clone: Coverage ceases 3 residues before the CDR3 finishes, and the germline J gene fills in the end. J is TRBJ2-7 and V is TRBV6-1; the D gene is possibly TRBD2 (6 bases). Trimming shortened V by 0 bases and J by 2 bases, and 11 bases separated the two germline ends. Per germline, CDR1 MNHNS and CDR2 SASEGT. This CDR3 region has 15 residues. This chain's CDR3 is CASSEAPGRPYEQYF. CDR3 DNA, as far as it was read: TGTGCCAGCAGTGAAGCCCCAGGGAGGCCCTACGAG.

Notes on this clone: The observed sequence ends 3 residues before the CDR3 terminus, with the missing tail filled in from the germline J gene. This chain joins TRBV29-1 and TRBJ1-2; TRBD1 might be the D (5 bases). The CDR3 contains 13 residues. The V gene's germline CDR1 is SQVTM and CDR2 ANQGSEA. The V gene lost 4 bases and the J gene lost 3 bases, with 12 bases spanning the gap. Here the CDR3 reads CSVVGRVDYGYTF. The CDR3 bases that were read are TGCAGCGTTGTCGGCAGGGTAGACTATGGC.

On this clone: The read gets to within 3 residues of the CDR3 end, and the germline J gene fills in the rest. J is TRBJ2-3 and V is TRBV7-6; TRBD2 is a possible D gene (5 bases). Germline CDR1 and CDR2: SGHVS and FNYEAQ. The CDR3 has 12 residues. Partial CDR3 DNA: TGTGCCAGCAGCTCTCCCGGGGAGACG. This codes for CASSSPGET. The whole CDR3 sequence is CASSSPGETQYF.

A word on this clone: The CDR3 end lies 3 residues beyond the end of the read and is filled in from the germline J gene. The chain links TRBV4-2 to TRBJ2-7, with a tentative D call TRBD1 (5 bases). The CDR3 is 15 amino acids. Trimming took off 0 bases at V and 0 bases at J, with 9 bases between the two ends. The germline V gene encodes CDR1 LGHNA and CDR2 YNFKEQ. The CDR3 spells CASSQEDTISYEQYF. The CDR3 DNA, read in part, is TGTGCCAGCAGCCAAGAGGACACCATCTCCTACGAG.

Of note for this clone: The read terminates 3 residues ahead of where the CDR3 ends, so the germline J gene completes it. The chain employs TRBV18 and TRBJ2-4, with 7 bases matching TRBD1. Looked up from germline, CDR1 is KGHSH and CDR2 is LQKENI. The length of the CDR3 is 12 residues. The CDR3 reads CASSPGTEGQYF. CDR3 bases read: TGTGCCAGCTCACCGGGGACAGAGGGT. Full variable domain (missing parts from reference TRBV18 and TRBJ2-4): NAGVMQNPRHLVRRRGQEARLRCSPMKGHSHVYWYRQLPEEGLKFMVYLQKENIIDESGMPKERFSAEFPKEGPSILRIQQVVRGDSAAYFCASSPGTEGQYFGAGTRLSVL.

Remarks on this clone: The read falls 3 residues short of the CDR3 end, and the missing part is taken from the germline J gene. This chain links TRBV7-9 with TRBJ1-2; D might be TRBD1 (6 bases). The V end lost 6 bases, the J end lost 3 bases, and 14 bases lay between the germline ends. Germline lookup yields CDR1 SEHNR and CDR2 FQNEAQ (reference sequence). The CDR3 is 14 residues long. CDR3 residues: CASSRGGRDYGYTF. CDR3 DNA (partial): TGTGCCAGCAGTCGGGGGGGGCGCGACTATGGC.

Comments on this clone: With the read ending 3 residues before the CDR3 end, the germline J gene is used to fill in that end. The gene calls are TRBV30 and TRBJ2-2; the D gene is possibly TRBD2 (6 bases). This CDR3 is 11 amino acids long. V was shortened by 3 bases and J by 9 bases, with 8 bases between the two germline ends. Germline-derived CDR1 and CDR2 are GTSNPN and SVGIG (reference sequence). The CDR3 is CAWREGRELFF. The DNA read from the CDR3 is TGTGCCTGGAGGGAGGGTCGGGAG.

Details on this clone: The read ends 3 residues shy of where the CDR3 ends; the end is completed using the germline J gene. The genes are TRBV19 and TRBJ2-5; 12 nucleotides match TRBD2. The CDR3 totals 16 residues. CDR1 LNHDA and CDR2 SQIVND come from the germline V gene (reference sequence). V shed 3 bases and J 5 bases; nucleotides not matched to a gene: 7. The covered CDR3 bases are TGTGCCAGTAGTATTGATAGACTAGCGGGAGTTGAGACC. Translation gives CASSIDRLAGVET. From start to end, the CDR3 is CASSIDRLAGVETQYF.

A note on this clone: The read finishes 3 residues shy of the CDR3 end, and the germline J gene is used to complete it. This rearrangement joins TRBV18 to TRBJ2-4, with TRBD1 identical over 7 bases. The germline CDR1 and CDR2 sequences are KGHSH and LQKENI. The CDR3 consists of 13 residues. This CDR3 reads CASTSLQGNGQYF. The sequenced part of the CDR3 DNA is TGTGCCAGCACATCACTACAGGGGAATGGT.

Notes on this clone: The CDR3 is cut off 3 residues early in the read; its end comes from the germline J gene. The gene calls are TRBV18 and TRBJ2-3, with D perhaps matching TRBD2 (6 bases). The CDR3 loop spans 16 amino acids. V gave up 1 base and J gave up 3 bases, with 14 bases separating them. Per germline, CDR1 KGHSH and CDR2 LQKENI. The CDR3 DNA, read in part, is TGTGCCAGCTCACCACGCGGGACCCGGGGGACAGATACG. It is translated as CASSPRGTRGTDT. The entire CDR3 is CASSPRGTRGTDTQYF.

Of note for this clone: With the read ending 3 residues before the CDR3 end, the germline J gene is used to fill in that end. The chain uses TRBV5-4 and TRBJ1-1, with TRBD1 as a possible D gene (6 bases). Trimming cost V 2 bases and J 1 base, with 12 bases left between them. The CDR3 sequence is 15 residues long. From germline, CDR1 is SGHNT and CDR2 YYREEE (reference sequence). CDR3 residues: CASSLSGTSNTEAFF. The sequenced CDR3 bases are TGTGCCAGCAGCTTATCCGGGACATCGAACACTGAA.

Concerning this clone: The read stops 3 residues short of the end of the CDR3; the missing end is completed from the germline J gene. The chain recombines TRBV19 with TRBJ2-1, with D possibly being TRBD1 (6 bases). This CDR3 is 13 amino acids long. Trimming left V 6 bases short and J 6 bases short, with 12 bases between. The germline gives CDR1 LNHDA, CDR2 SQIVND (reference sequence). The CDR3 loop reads CASRHREINEQFF. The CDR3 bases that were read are TGTGCCAGTAGACACAGGGAAATCAATGAG.

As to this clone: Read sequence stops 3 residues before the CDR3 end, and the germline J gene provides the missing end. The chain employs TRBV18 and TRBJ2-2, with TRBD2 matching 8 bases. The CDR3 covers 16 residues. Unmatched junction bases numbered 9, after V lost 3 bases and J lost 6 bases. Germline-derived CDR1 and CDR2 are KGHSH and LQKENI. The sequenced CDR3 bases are TGTGCCAGCTCACCGACGGGACTAGTCTCCGCCGGGGAG. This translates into CASSPTGLVSAGE. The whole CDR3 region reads CASSPTGLVSAGELFF.

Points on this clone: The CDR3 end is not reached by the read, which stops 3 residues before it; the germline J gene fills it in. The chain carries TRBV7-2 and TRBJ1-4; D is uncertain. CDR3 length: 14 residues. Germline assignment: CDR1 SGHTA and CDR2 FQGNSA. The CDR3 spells CASSQPYFESPLFF. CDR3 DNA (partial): TGTGCCAGCAGTCAACCCTATTTCGAGTCACCA.

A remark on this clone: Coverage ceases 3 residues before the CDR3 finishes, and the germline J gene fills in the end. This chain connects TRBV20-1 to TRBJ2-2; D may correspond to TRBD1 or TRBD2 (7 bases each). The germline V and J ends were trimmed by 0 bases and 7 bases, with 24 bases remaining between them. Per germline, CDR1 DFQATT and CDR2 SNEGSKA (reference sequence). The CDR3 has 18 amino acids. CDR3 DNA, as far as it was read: TGCAGTGCTAGAGATCGGTACCGAAGGGGGCGGGAGCACGGGGAG. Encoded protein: CSARDRYRRGREHGE. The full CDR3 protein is CSARDRYRRGREHGELFF.

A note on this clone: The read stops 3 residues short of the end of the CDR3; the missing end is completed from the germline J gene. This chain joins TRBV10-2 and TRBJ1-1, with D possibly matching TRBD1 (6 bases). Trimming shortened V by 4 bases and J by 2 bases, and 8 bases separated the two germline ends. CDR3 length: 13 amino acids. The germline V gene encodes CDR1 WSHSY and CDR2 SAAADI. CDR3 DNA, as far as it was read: TGCGCCAGCAGTGTACAGGGAAACACTGAA. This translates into CASSVQGNTE. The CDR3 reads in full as CASSVQGNTEAFF.

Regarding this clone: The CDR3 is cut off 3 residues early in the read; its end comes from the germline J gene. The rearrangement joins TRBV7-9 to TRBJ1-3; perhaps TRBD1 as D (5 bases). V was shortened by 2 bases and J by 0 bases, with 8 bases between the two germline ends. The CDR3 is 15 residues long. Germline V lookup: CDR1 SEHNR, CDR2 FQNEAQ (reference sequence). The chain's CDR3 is CASSLSGSSGNTIYF. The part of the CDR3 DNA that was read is TGTGCCAGCAGCTTATCAGGGAGCTCTGGAAACACC.

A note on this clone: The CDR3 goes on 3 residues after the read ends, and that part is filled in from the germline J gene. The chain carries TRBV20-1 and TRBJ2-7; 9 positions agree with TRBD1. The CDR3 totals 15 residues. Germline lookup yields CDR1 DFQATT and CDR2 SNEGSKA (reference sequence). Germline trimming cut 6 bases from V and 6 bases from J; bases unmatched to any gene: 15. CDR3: CSASAGTGREVEQYF. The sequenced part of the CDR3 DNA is TGCAGTGCATCAGCCGGGACAGGGCGCGAGGTCGAG.

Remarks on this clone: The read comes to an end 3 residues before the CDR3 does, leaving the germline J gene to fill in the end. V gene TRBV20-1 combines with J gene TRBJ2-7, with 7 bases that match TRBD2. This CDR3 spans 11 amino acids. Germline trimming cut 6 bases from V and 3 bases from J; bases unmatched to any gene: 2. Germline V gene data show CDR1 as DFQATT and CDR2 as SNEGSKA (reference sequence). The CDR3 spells CSAWDYYEQYF. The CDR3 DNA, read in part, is TGCAGTGCCTGGGACTACTACGAG.

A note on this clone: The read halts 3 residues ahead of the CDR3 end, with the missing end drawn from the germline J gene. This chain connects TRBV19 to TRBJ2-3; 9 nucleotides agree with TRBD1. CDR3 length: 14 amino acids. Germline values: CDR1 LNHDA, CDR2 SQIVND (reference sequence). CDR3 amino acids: CASQPGQGPGTQYF. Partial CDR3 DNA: TGTGCCAGTCAACCGGGACAGGGCCCCGGGACG.

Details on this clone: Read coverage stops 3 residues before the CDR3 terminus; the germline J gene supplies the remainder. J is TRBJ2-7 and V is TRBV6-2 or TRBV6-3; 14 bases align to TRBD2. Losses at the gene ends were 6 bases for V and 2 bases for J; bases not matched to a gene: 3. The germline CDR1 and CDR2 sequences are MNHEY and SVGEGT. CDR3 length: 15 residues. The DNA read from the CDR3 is TGTGCCAGCAGCAAGGGACTAGCGGGAGCCTACGAG. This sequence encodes CASSKGLAGAYE. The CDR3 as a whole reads CASSKGLAGAYEQYF.

The CDR3 loop reads CASSIDSRPSGKLFF. Partial CDR3 DNA: TGTGCCAGTAGTATTGATTCCCGTCCTTCGGGAAAA. J is TRBJ1-4 and V is TRBV19; no definite D call. The read terminates 3 residues before the CDR3 end, so the remaining end is supplied by the germline J gene. Per the germline V gene, CDR1 is LNHDA and CDR2 is SQIVND (reference sequence). V was cut by 3 bases and J by 10 bases, with 18 bases left in between. This CDR3 comprises 15 residues.

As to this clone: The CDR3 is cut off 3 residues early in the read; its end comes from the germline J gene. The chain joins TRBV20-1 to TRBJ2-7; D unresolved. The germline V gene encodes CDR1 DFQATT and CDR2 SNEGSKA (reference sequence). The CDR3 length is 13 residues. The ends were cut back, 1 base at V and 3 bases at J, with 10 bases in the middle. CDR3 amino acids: CSARGYSVYEQYF. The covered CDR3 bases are TGCAGTGCTAGAGGGTATTCGGTCTACGAG.